These 30 T cell receptor beta chains were sequenced from one sample in a study of T cell changes during pregnancy in multiple sclerosis. Profiling relied on immunoSEQ multiplex PCR, and the TCRdb table lists in-frame clones only, not all of them. The sample consists of around 80,000 clones, 92% of them appearing once. The sequenced sample was peripheral blood, obtained before pregnancy. These receptors were taken from a female donor with multiple sclerosis, enrolled in a pregnancy study.

This rearrangement joins TRBV2 to TRBJ2-3, with a tentative D call TRBD2 (6 bases). Germline loops: CDR1 SNHLY, CDR2 FYNNEI. This CDR3 contains 15 residues. The ends were cut back, 7 bases at V and 0 bases at J, with 14 bases in the middle. CDR3 sequence: CASTIAASSTDTQYF. The CDR3 bases are TGTGCCAGCACCATAGCGGCCTCCAGCACAGATACGCAGTATTTT.

This clone was counted a single time. J is TRBJ2-5 and V is TRBV5-4; 10 bases line up with TRBD2. Germline V gene lookup returns CDR1 SGHNT and CDR2 YYREEE (reference sequence). The CDR3 contains 17 residues. The ends lost 4 bases at V and 4 bases at J; junction bases unmatched: 13. CDR3 region: CASSPLRSGRALETQYF. Written as DNA, the CDR3 is TGTGCCAGCAGCCCCCTAAGGAGCGGGAGGGCCCTAGAGACCCAGTACTTC.

This clone came up once. V gene TRBV28 combines with J gene TRBJ1-5; D is unresolved. Germline V CDR1 and CDR2: MDHEN, SYDVKM. The V and J ends lost 3 bases and 0 bases respectively, with 15 bases between them. The CDR3 extends over 17 amino acids. CDR3 residues: CASSFIARENSNQPQHF. The CDR3 nucleotides read TGTGCCAGCAGTTTTATCGCCCGGGAAAATAGCAATCAGCCCCAGCATTTT.

The V and J genes are TRBV5-1 and TRBJ2-7, with a weak D call TRBD1 (5 bases). The V end was cut by 0 bases, the J end by 2 bases, with 12 bases between. Germline CDR1 and CDR2: SGHRS and YFSETQ. The CDR3 totals 15 residues. The CDR3 here is CASSLGTGLTYEQYF. The CDR3 DNA reads as TGCGCCAGCAGCTTGGGAACAGGTCTGACCTACGAGCAGTACTTC.

The chain employs TRBV9 and TRBJ2-7, with 10 bases lining up with TRBD1. V dropped 0 bases and J dropped 2; count of bases not matched to a gene: 5. The CDR3 extends over 16 amino acids. Germline assignment: CDR1 SGDLS and CDR2 YYNGEE. CDR3 sequence (DNA): TGTGCCAGCAGCGTAGATGGCGGACAGGGGGCCTACGAGCAGTACTTC. The encoded protein is CASSVDGGQGAYEQYF.

The chain is built from TRBV7-2 and TRBJ2-5, with TRBD1 matching 8 bases. V lost 3 bases and J lost 5; bases outside the gene matches: 11. Germline CDR1 SGHTA, CDR2 FQGNSA. There are 16 residues in the CDR3. Here the CDR3 reads CASSFSGQGGWETQYF. The CDR3 region has the DNA TGTGCCAGCAGCTTCTCCGGACAGGGCGGATGGGAGACCCAGTACTTC.

V usage is TRBV28 and J usage is TRBJ1-1; 7 positions match TRBD1. Losses at the gene ends were 3 bases for V and 4 bases for J; bases not matched to a gene: 2. Germline loops: CDR1 MDHEN, CDR2 SYDVKM. The length of the CDR3 is 13 residues. The CDR3 DNA follows: TGTGCCAGCAGTTTGCCAGGGGGCACTGAAGCTTTCTTT. Protein: CASSLPGGTEAFF.

V usage is TRBV7-8 and J usage is TRBJ2-5; D might be TRBD1 (6 bases). Germline V gene sequence: CDR1 SGHVS, CDR2 FQNEAQ. This CDR3 is built from 14 residues. Trimming removed 2 bases from V and 5 bases from J, with 12 bases in between. CDR3 protein: CASSLFRGRETQYF. As DNA, the CDR3 is TGTGCCAGCAGCTTATTCAGGGGACGGGAGACCCAGTACTTC.

The CDR3 nucleotides read TGTGCCAGCAGTACAAAACTAGCGGAGGCCTACGAGCAGTACTTC. This gives the protein CASSTKLAEAYEQYF. The V call is TRBV27, the J call TRBJ2-7; 8 nucleotides match TRBD2. CDR3 length: 15 amino acids. The V gene's germline CDR1 is MNHEY and CDR2 SMNVEV (reference sequence). Trimming at V came to 5 bases and at J to 2 bases, leaving 8 bases not matched to a gene.

The J gene is TRBJ2-2, the V gene TRBV9; 9 nucleotides agree with TRBD2. Germline CDR1 and CDR2: SGDLS and YYNGEE. V lost 8 bases, J lost 3 bases, and 8 bases stayed unmatched. The CDR3 sequence is 15 residues long. This CDR3 reads CASERGGRDTGELFF. DNA of the CDR3: TGTGCCAGTGAGAGGGGCGGGAGGGACACCGGGGAGCTGTTTTTT.

The chain uses TRBV27 and TRBJ2-7; possible D gene TRBD1, 5 bases. Trimming removed 5 bases from V and 0 bases from J, with 11 bases in between. In germline, CDR1 is MNHEY, CDR2 SMNVEV (reference sequence). The CDR3 runs 14 residues. The CDR3 DNA sequence: TGTGCCAGCAGTGGAATCAGGGACTCCTACGAGCAGTACTTC. The encoded protein is CASSGIRDSYEQYF.

The rearrangement links TRBV5-5 to TRBJ2-1, with TRBD2 matching over 9 bases. The V gene's germline CDR1 is SGHKS and CDR2 YYEKEE (reference sequence). V dropped 2 bases and J dropped 6; count of bases not matched to a gene: 6. The CDR3 covers 15 residues. CDR3 DNA: TGTGCCAGCAGCTTCCCGGGACTAGCTGGCAATGAGCAGTTCTTC. Its protein is CASSFPGLAGNEQFF.

J is TRBJ2-1 and V is TRBV27, with TRBD2 matching over 13 bases. V gave up 3 bases and J gave up 7 bases; unmatched junction bases: 9. Germline V lookup: CDR1 MNHEY, CDR2 SMNVEV (reference sequence). The CDR3 runs to 17 residues. CDR3: CASSFRTSGGRSNEQFF. For the CDR3, the DNA is TGTGCCAGCAGTTTTCGGACTAGCGGGGGCAGAAGTAATGAGCAGTTCTTC.

CDR3 sequence (DNA): TGTGCCAGCAGCCCACGGGACAGGGTCATAGATACGCAGTATTTT. The encoded protein is CASSPRDRVIDTQYF. This chain connects TRBV5-8 to TRBJ2-3; the match to TRBD1 covers 9 bases. Germline CDR1 reads SGHTS; CDR2 reads YDEGEE. Trimming took 4 bases from V and 5 from J; bases not matched to a gene: 8. There are 15 residues in the CDR3.

This CDR3 reads CATSRDLQTSGNEQYF. The CDR3 DNA follows: TGTGCCACCAGCAGAGATCTACAGACTAGCGGGAACGAGCAGTACTTC. The chain is built from TRBV15 and TRBJ2-7, with TRBD2 identical over 11 bases. Per germline, CDR1 LNHNV and CDR2 YYDKDF (reference sequence). The CDR3 is made up of 16 amino acids. After removal of 0 bases from V and 5 bases from J, the junction contained 6 bases not matched to a gene.

This sequence joins TRBV6-6 and TRBJ2-1; TRBD1 agrees at 7 bases. The J segment lost 2 bases and the V segment lost 6 bases, leaving 10 bases of the junction unmatched. This CDR3 has 16 amino acids. Germline CDR1 is MNHNY and CDR2 is SVGAGI (reference sequence). Here the CDR3 DNA reads TGTGCCAGCAGGAACATTGGGGGACAGACCTACAATGAGCAGTTCTTC. It codes for CASRNIGGQTYNEQFF.

The rearrangement links TRBV28 to TRBJ2-5; 9 bases line up with TRBD1. Per germline, CDR1 MDHEN and CDR2 SYDVKM. The trim removed 6 bases at V and 7 bases at J, leaving 12 bases unmatched. This CDR3 comprises 15 residues. CDR3 sequence reads: CASSRTGTGLMTQYF. The DNA of the CDR3 is TGTGCCAGCAGCAGGACCGGGACAGGGCTAATGACCCAGTACTTC. The entire variable domain, with the rest obtained from reference TRBV28 and TRBJ2-5, is as follows: DVKVTQSSRYLVKRTGEKVFLECVQDMDHENMFWYRQDPGLGLRLIYFSYDVKMKEKGDIPEGYSVSREKKERFSLILESASTNQTSMYLCASSRTGTGLMTQYFGPGTRLLVL.

The chain employs TRBV10-3 and TRBJ1-5, with 10 bases identical to TRBD1. The germline V gene has CDR1 ENHRY and CDR2 SYGVKD. Trimming removed 3 bases from V and 1 base from J; junction bases left unmatched: 6. The CDR3 runs 17 residues. The CDR3 DNA sequence: TGTGCCATCAGTGACAGACAGGGGGCCGGGAGCAATCAGCCCCAGCATTTT. Protein product: CAISDRQGAGSNQPQHF.

This rearrangement joins TRBV30 to TRBJ2-7; 12 bases fit TRBD2. This CDR3 is built from 13 residues. Germline CDR1 and CDR2: GTSNPN and SVGIG (reference sequence). V trimming: 1 base; J trimming: 11 bases; junction bases outside the gene matches: 6. Written as DNA, the CDR3 is TGTGCCTGGAGTGGGCTAGCGGGAGGGCCGGAGTACTTC. As protein: CAWSGLAGGPEYF.

A note on this clone: Other DNA sequences in this sample translate to the same CDR3. J is TRBJ2-2 and V is TRBV4-2, with D possibly being TRBD2 (6 bases). Looked up from germline, CDR1 is LGHNA and CDR2 is YNFKEQ. Trimming stripped 0 bases from V and 0 bases from J, with 11 bases between. This CDR3 spans 17 amino acids. The CDR3 here is CASSQDPGGANTGELFF. The CDR3 nucleotides are TGTGCCAGCAGCCAAGATCCCGGGGGAGCGAACACCGGGGAGCTGTTTTTT.

Here the CDR3 DNA reads TGTGCCAGCAGCGTCTCCCTGGGGGGGGCCTACAATGAGCAGTTCTTC. Translating gives CASSVSLGGAYNEQFF. The chain links TRBV7-2 to TRBJ2-1; 7 bases line up with TRBD2. The CDR3 is made up of 16 amino acids. Trimming at V came to 5 bases and at J to 2 bases, leaving 9 bases not matched to a gene. Germline values: CDR1 SGHTA, CDR2 FQGNSA.

This clone was counted a single time. This chain joins TRBV27 and TRBJ1-5; 11 positions match TRBD1. The CDR3 has 16 residues. The J segment lost 1 base and the V segment lost 5 bases, leaving 4 bases of the junction unmatched. CDR1 MNHEY and CDR2 SMNVEV come from the germline V gene (reference sequence). The CDR3 spells CASSPRTGGSNQPQHF. The CDR3 nucleotides read TGTGCCAGCAGTCCTAGGACAGGGGGCAGCAATCAGCCCCAGCATTTT.

The chain is built from TRBV5-4 and TRBJ2-7, with TRBD1 matching over 7 bases. The V gene's germline CDR1 is SGHNT and CDR2 YYREEE (reference sequence). The length of the CDR3 is 14 residues. J lost 1 base, V lost 4 bases, and 5 bases had no gene match. CDR3 amino acids: CASSRQGTSYEQYF. CDR3 bases: TGTGCCAGCAGCCGACAGGGAACATCCTACGAGCAGTACTTC. Full variable domain (outside the CDR3, taken from reference TRBV5-4 and TRBJ2-7): ETGVTQSPTHLIKTRGQQVTLRCSSQSGHNTVSWYQQALGQGPQFIFQYYREEENGRGNFPPRFSGLQFPNYSSELNVNALELDDSALYLCASSRQGTSYEQYFGPGTRLTVT.

The chain uses TRBV11-2 and TRBJ2-2; TRBD2 agrees at 11 bases. Trimming at V came to 4 bases and at J to 7 bases, leaving 8 bases not matched to a gene. In germline, CDR1 is SGHAT, CDR2 FQNNGV. The CDR3 runs 16 residues. Here the CDR3 reads CASSSSGRRGGGELFF. The CDR3 DNA is TGTGCCAGCAGCTCTAGCGGGAGGCGTGGGGGCGGGGAGCTGTTTTTT.

The chain recombines TRBV6-4 with TRBJ2-7; 10 bases align to TRBD1. CDR1 and CDR2 (germline): MRHNA, SNTAGT. This CDR3 has 18 amino acids. The V gene end was trimmed by 2 bases and the J gene end by 5 bases; junction bases not matched to a gene: 15. CDR3 amino acids: CASSDVGDRGSSGDEQYF. CDR3 sequence (DNA): TGTGCCAGCAGTGACGTAGGGGACAGGGGTTCTAGCGGAGACGAGCAGTACTTC.

J is TRBJ1-3 and V is TRBV7-6; TRBD1 matches at 9 bases. Germline CDR1 and CDR2: SGHVS and FNYEAQ. The length of the CDR3 is 15 residues. The trim removed 5 bases at V and 2 bases at J, leaving 4 bases unmatched. The CDR3 nucleotides read TGTGCCAGCAGCGGCGGGACAGGGCCTGGAAACACCATATATTTT. It codes for CASSGGTGPGNTIYF.

The chain carries TRBV7-9 and TRBJ1-3; D is ambiguous. Trimming removed 4 bases from V and 0 bases from J, with 16 bases in between. Germline values: CDR1 SEHNR, CDR2 FQNEAQ (reference sequence). The CDR3 totals 17 residues. Written as DNA, the CDR3 is TGTGCCAGCAGCTCCCCCAGACATATGTACTCTGGAAACACCATATATTTT. Its protein is CASSSPRHMYSGNTIYF.

The rearrangement links TRBV2 to TRBJ2-1, with 11 bases that match TRBD2. The CDR3 has 13 residues. CDR1 and CDR2 from the germline V gene are SNHLY and FYNNEI. J gave up 8 bases and V 8 bases, and 5 bases lay outside the gene matches. The CDR3 nucleotides are TGTGCCAGCCGACTAGCGGGACGTGATGAGCAGTTCTTC. Translation: CASRLAGRDEQFF. The full variable domain, its missing parts supplied by reference TRBV2 and TRBJ2-1, is EPEVTQTPSHQVTQMGQEVILRCVPISNHLYFYWYRQILGQKVEFLVSFYNNEISEKSEIFDDQFSVERPDGSNFTLKIRSTKLEDSAMYFCASRLAGRDEQFFGPGTRLTVL.

The CDR3 coding sequence is TGTGCCAGCAGCTCGCATAGCGGGTACGAGCAGTACTTC. Translating it yields CASSSHSGYEQYF. This rearrangement joins TRBV9 to TRBJ2-7; 7 positions match TRBD2. This CDR3 spans 13 amino acids. The ends lost 4 bases at V and 4 bases at J; junction bases unmatched: 5. Germline loops: CDR1 SGDLS, CDR2 YYNGEE. Full variable domain (rest looked up from reference TRBV9 and TRBJ2-7): DSGVTQTPKHLITATGQRVTLRCSPRSGDLSVYWYQQSLDQGLQFLIQYYNGEERAKGNILERFSAQQFPDLHSELNLSSLELGDSALYFCASSSHSGYEQYFGPGTRLTVT.

This rearrangement joins TRBV12-5 to TRBJ2-1, with D tentatively TRBD1 (6 bases). V gave up 4 bases and J gave up 7 bases, with 11 bases separating them. The CDR3 sequence is 13 residues long. CDR1 and CDR2 from the germline V gene are LGHNT and FRNRAP. The CDR3 region is CASGSNRENEQFF. Here the CDR3 DNA reads TGTGCTAGTGGTTCCAACAGGGAGAATGAGCAGTTCTTC. The variable domain in full, with the rest retrieved from reference TRBV12-5 and TRBJ2-1, is DARVTQTPRHKVTEMGQEVTMRCQPILGHNTVFWYRQTMMQGLELLAYFRNRAPLDDSGMPKDRFSAEMPDATLATLKIQPSEPRDSAVYFCASGSNRENEQFFGPGTRLTVL.